This T cell receptor (beta chain) derives from a study of Tregs in tolerant kidney transplant recipients. The method was immunoSEQ multiplex PCR; TCRdb's version includes in-frame clones alone and lacks a portion of them. Of about 81,000 clones listed, 75% to 95% were seen once; the top ten hold more than 1.5%. The nonmyeloablative bone marrow transplants came from related graft donors, with transient mixed chimerism. CD4+CD25+CD127- Tregs, CD4+CD25- non-Tregs, CD4 and CD8 cells were sorted. Germline V gene data show CDR1 as SGHVS and CDR2 as FNYEAQ. V was shortened by 2 bases and J by 6 bases, with 11 bases between the two germline ends. This CDR3 spans 14 amino acids. With regard to this clone: Its specificity is not known.

Points from the study as a whole: In tolerant patients, donor-specific Tregs outgrew total Tregs, suggesting antigen-driven expansion. Biological reproducibility was not directly addressed, but technical replication error appeared minimal. Tregs expanded with activated donor B cells seemed most donor-specific.

This TCR was recovered from a human patient who received a combined kidney and bone marrow transplant. Some of the T cells might come from the graft donor. The J gene is TRBJ2-1, the V gene TRBV7-6; maybe TRBD2 (5 bases). The sequencing used CD4+ T cells from blood (PBMCs), collected 24 months after the transplant. Here the CDR3 reads CASSLSLEGNEQFF. Written as DNA, the CDR3 is TGTGCCAGCAGCTTATCACTAGAAGGCAATGAGCAGTTCTTC.